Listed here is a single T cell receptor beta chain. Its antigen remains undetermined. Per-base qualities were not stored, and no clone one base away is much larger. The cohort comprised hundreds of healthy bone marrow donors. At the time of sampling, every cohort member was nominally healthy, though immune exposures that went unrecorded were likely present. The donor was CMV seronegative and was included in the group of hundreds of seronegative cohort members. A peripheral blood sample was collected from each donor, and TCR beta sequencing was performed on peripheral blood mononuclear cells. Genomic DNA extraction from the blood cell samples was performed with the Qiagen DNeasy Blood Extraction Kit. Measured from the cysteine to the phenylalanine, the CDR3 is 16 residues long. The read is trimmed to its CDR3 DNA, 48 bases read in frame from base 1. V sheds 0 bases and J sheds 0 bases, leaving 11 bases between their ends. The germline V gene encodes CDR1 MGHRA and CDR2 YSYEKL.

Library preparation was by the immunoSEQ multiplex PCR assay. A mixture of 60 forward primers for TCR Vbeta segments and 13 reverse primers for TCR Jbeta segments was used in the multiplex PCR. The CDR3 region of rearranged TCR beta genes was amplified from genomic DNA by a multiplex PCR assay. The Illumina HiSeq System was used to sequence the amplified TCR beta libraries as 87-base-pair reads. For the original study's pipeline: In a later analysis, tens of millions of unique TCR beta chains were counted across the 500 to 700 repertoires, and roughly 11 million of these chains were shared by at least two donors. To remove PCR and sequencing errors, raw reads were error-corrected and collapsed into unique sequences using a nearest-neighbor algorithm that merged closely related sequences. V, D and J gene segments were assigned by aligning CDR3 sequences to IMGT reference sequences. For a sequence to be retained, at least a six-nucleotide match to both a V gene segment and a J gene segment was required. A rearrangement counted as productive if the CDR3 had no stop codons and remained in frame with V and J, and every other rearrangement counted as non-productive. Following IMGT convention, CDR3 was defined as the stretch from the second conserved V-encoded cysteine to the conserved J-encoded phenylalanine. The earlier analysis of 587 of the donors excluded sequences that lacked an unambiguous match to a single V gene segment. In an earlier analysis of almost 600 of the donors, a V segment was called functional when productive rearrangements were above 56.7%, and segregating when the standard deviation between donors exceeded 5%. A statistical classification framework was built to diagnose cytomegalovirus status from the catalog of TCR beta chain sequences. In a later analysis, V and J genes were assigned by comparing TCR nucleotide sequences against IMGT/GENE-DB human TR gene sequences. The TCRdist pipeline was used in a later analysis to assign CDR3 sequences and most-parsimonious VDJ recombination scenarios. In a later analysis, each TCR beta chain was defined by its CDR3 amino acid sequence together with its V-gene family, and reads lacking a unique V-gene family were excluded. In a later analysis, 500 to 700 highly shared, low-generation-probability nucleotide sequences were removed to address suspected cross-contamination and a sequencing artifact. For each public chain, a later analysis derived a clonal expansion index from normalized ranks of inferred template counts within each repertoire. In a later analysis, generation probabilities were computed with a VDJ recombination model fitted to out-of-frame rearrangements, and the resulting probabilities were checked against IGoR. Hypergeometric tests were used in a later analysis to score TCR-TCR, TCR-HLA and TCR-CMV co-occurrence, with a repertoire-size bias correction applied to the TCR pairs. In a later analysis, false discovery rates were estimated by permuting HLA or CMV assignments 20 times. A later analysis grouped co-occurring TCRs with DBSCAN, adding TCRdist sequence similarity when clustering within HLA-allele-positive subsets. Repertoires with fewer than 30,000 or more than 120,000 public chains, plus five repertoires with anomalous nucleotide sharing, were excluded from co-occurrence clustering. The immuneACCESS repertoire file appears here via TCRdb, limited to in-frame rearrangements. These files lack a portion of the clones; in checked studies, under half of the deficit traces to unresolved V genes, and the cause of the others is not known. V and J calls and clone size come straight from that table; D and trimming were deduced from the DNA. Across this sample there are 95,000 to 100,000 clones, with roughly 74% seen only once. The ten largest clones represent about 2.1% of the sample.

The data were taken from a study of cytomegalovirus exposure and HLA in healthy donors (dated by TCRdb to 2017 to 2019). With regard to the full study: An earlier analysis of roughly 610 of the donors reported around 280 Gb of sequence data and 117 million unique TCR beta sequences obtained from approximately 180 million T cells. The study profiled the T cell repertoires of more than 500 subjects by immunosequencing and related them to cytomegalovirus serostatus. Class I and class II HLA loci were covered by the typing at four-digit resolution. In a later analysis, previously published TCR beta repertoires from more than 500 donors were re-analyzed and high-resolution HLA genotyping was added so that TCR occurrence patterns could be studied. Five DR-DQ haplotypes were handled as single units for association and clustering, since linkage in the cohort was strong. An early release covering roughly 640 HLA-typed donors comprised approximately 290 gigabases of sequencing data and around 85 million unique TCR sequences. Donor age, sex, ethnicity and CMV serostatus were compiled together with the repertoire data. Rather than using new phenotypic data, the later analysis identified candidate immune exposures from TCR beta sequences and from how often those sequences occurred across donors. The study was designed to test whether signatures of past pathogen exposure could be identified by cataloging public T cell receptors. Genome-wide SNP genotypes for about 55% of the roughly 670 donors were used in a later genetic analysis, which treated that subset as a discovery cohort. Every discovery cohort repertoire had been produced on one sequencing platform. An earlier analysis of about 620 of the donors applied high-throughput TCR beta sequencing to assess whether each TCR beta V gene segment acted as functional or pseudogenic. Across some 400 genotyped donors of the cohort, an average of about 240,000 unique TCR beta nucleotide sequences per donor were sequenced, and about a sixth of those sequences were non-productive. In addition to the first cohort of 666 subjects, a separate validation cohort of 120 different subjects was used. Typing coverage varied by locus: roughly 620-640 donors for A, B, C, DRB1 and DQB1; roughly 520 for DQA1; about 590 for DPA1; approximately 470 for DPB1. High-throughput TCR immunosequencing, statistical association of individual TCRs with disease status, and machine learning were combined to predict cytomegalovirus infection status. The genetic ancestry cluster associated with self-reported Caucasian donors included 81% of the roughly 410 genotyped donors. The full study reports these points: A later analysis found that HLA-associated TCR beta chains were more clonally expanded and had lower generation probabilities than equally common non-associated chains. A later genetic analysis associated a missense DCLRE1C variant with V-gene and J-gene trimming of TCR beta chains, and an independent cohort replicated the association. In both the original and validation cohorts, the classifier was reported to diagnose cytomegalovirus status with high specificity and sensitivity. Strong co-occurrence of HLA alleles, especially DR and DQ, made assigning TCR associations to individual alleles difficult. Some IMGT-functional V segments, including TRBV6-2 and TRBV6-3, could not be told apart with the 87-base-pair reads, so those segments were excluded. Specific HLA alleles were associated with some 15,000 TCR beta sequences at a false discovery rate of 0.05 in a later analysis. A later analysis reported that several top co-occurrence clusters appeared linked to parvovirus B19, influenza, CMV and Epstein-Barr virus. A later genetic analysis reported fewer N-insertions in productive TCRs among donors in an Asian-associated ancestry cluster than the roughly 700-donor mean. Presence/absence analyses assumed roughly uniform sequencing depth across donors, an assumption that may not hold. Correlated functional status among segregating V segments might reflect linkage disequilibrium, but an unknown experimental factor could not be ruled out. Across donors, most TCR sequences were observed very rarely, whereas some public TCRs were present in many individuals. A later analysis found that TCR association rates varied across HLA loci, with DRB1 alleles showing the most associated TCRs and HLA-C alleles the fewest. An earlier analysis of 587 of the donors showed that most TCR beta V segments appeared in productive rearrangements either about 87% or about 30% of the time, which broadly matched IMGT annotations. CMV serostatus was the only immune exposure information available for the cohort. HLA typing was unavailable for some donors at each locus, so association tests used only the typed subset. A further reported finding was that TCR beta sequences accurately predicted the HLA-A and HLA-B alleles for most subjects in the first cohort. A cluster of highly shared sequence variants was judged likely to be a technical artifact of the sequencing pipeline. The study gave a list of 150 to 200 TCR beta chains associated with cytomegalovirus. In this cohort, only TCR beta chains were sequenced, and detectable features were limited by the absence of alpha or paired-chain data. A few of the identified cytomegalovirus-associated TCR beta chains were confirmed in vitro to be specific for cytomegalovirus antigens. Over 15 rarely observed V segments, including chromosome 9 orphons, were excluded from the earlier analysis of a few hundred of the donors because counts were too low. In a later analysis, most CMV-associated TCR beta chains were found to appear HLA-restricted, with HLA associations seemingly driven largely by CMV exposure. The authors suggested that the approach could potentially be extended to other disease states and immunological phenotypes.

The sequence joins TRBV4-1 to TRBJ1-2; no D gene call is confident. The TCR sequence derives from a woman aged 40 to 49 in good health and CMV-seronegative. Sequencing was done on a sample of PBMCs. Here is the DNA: TGCGCCAGCAGCCAAGATAGCTGGTGGCCTAACTATGGCTACACCTTC. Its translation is CASSQDSWWPNYGYTF.